These 22 T cell receptor beta chains were sequenced from one sample in a study of cytomegalovirus exposure and HLA in healthy donors. This table comes from immunoSEQ multiplex PCR, and its TCRdb copy is limited to in-frame clones, with some not included. The data show 80,000 to 100,000 clones, with 70% to 90% seen just once and roughly 3.8% held by the top ten. The specimen sequenced was PBMCs. Receptors were obtained from a woman aged 25 to 39 in good health and CMV-seronegative.

The chain combines TRBV13 with TRBJ2-7, with 8 nucleotides matching TRBD2. The CDR3 runs 14 residues. The germline CDR1 and CDR2 sequences are PRHDT and FYEKMQ (reference sequence). V lost 4 bases to trimming and J lost 7 bases; unmatched junction nucleotides: 9. The CDR3 region is CASSSRAGAREQYF. The CDR3 DNA sequence: TGTGCCAGCAGCTCCAGAGCGGGGGCAAGGGAGCAGTACTTC.

The chain has TRBV6-1 and TRBJ1-2; D is possibly TRBD1 (5 bases). The CDR3 is 15 amino acids. Germline V gives CDR1 MNHNS, CDR2 SASEGT. Trimming pared 7 bases from V and 0 bases from J, leaving 15 bases between. DNA of the CDR3: TGTGCCAGCACCCCAGCACAGGTACCTAACTATGGCTACACCTTC. The encoded protein is CASTPAQVPNYGYTF.

The rearrangement uses TRBV7-2 and TRBJ2-7, with D tentatively TRBD1 (5 bases). Germline CDR1 and CDR2: SGHTA and FQGNSA. This CDR3 has 14 amino acids. Trimming removed 3 bases from V and 2 bases from J, with 11 bases in between. CDR3 sequence (DNA): TGTGCCAGCAGCTTTTCGGCAGGGACCTACGAGCAGTACTTC. It codes for CASSFSAGTYEQYF.

The rearrangement links TRBV9 to TRBJ2-7; D remains unclear. The CDR3 sequence is 14 residues long. Trimming shortened V by 0 bases and J by 0 bases, and 7 bases separated the two germline ends. The germline V gene has CDR1 SGDLS and CDR2 YYNGEE. The CDR3 sequence: CASSVASSSYEQYF. The CDR3 DNA is TGTGCCAGCAGCGTAGCTTCGAGCTCCTACGAGCAGTACTTC.

This sequence joins TRBV7-2 and TRBJ1-4; D gene uncertain. Deletions cut 4 bases from V and 8 bases from J, with 17 bases between. The germline V gene encodes CDR1 SGHTA and CDR2 FQGNSA. The CDR3 has 15 residues. CDR3 bases: TGTGCCAGCAGCTCCGACCGACGAGGGAGGGAAAAACTGTTTTTT. Protein sequence: CASSSDRRGREKLFF. The full variable domain, in which reference TRBV7-2 and TRBJ1-4 provide the parts outside the CDR3, is GAGVSQSPSNKVTEKGKDVELRCDPISGHTALYWYRQSLGQGLEFLIYFQGNSAPDKSGLPSDRFSAERTGGSVSTLTIQRTQQEDSAVYLCASSSDRRGREKLFFGSGTQLSVL.

The chain links TRBV4-2 to TRBJ2-1; D not certain. This CDR3 comprises 13 residues. The V gene lost 5 bases and the J gene lost 10 bases, with 15 bases spanning the gap. From germline, CDR1 is LGHNA and CDR2 YNFKEQ. In nucleotides, the CDR3 is TGTGCCAGCAGCTCACGCCTAGATTTGGAGCAGTTCTTC. It specifies CASSSRLDLEQFF.

V and J are TRBV9 and TRBJ1-5, with 7 bases identical to TRBD1. The length of the CDR3 is 15 residues. The V gene's germline CDR1 is SGDLS and CDR2 YYNGEE. Trimming removed 4 bases from V and 4 bases from J; junction bases left unmatched: 8. CDR3 residues: CASSPGTERNQPQHF. DNA for the CDR3: TGTGCCAGCAGCCCGGGGACAGAAAGAAATCAGCCCCAGCATTTT.

The chain is built from TRBV7-9 and TRBJ2-6; D call uncertain. V dropped 6 bases and J dropped 1 base, with 7 bases sitting between them. Per germline, CDR1 SEHNR and CDR2 FQNEAQ (reference sequence). The CDR3 is made up of 14 amino acids. CDR3 residues: CASRNGSGANVLTF. In nucleotides, the CDR3 is TGTGCCAGCAGAAACGGGTCTGGGGCCAACGTCCTGACTTTC. Supplemented by reference TRBV7-9 and TRBJ2-6, the full variable domain reads DTGVSQNPRHKITKRGQNVTFRCDPISEHNRLYWYRQTLGQGPEFLTYFQNEAQLEKSRLLSDRFSAERPKGSFSTLEIQRTEQGDSAMYLCASRNGSGANVLTFGAGSRLTVL.

The J gene is TRBJ2-7, the V gene TRBV5-1; 7 nucleotides align to TRBD1. The CDR3 consists of 12 residues. The V gene's germline CDR1 is SGHRS and CDR2 YFSETQ. Trimming took 6 bases from V and 2 from J; bases not matched to a gene: 2. This CDR3 reads CASNRGAYEQYF. CDR3 coding DNA: TGCGCCAGCAACAGGGGCGCCTACGAGCAGTACTTC.

The chain joins TRBV27 to TRBJ1-6; maybe TRBD1 (6 bases). The V end was cut by 5 bases, the J end by 9 bases, with 14 bases between. The CDR3 spans 14 residues. Germline V gives CDR1 MNHEY, CDR2 SMNVEV (reference sequence). In DNA form, the CDR3 reads TGTGCCAGCAGTCACCACCTCAGGGGTTCACCCCTCCACTTT. It codes for CASSHHLRGSPLHF.

This clone was detected only a few times. At one end, the junction sequence differs from germline, possibly due to a read error. This chain uses TRBV4-1 with TRBJ1-2; no definite D call. The CDR3 runs to 13 residues. Germline V gene sequence: CDR1 MGHRA, CDR2 YSYEKL. DNA for the CDR3: TGCGCCAGCAGGCAAGAGGACTCCTATGGCTACACCTTC. Amino acid sequence: CASRQEDSYGYTF.

The rearrangement joins TRBV5-6 to TRBJ2-6; 9 bases align to TRBD1. V gave up 0 bases and J gave up 5 bases; unmatched junction bases: 6. CDR3 size: 17 residues. The V gene's germline CDR1 is SGHDT and CDR2 YYEEEE. The CDR3: CASSLATGGIWANVLTF. The CDR3 bases are TGTGCCAGCAGCTTGGCGACAGGGGGGATTTGGGCCAACGTCCTGACTTTC.

The chain recombines TRBV5-4 with TRBJ2-1, with 8 bases aligning to TRBD2. Trimming cost V 0 bases and J 9 bases; bases outside gene matches: 8. This CDR3 has 15 amino acids. The V gene's germline CDR1 is SGHNT and CDR2 YYREEE (reference sequence). CDR3 in DNA: TGTGCCAGCAGCTTGGGACTAGCGTCTTTAGGTGAGCAGTTCTTC. Protein sequence: CASSLGLASLGEQFF.

The table lists this clone with a few counts. The chain is built from TRBV7-6 and TRBJ1-5; a possible D gene is TRBD1 (5 bases). CDR3 length equals 14 residues. V was pared by 1 base and J by 4 bases, with 8 bases between. Germline assignment: CDR1 SGHVS and CDR2 FNYEAQ. For the CDR3, the DNA is TGTGCCAGCAGCTTAGGGGGGACTAATCAGCCCCAGCATTTT. Encoded protein: CASSLGGTNQPQHF.

This chain uses TRBV7-2 with TRBJ2-7; possible D gene TRBD2, 6 bases. V lost 5 bases and J 7 bases, leaving 21 bases between the germline ends. This CDR3 is built from 15 residues. Germline V gene lookup returns CDR1 SGHTA and CDR2 FQGNSA. CDR3 region: CASSRTGTALSEQYF. CDR3 coding DNA: TGTGCCAGCAGCCGTACTGGGACTGCCCTAAGTGAGCAGTACTTC.

The chain has TRBV5-1 and TRBJ1-1; tentative D call: TRBD1 (5 bases). The CDR3 runs 14 residues. CDR1 is SGHRS and CDR2 is YFSETQ in the germline V gene. Trimming pared 0 bases from V and 1 base from J, leaving 7 bases between. CDR3 amino acids: CASSLDTGNTEAFF. Written as DNA, the CDR3 is TGCGCCAGCAGCTTGGATACAGGGAACACTGAAGCTTTCTTT.

The CDR3 DNA is TGCGCCAGCAGCCCGGCCGGGGGTGAAGAAAAACTGTTTTTT. Translation: CASSPAGGEEKLFF. This chain joins TRBV5-1 and TRBJ1-4, with a weak D call TRBD1 (5 bases). The CDR3 spans 14 residues. Per germline, CDR1 SGHRS and CDR2 YFSETQ. V lost 4 bases, J lost 8 bases, and 15 bases lay in between.

CDR3 in amino acids: CASSLGYGETQYF. The CDR3 DNA is TGCGCCAGCAGCTTGGGGTACGGGGAGACCCAGTACTTC. The rearrangement uses TRBV5-1 and TRBJ2-5; D call uncertain. Trimming shortened V by 0 bases and J by 5 bases, and 8 bases separated the two germline ends. The CDR3 is 13 residues long. The V gene's germline CDR1 is SGHRS and CDR2 YFSETQ.

The J gene is TRBJ2-3, the V gene TRBV28, with TRBD2 matching 11 bases. The J segment lost 8 bases and the V segment lost 0 bases, leaving 7 bases of the junction unmatched. The germline gives CDR1 MDHEN, CDR2 SYDVKM. The CDR3 covers 16 residues. Here the CDR3 reads CASSLWTSGAPGTQYF. In nucleotides, the CDR3 is TGTGCCAGCAGTTTATGGACTAGCGGGGCTCCCGGTACGCAGTATTTT.

A single count supports this clone. The CDR3 loop reads CASSMARPENIQYF. The CDR3 DNA sequence: TGTGCCAGTAGTATGGCTAGACCAGAAAACATTCAGTACTTC. The genes are TRBV19 and TRBJ2-4; no clear D gene. Trimming left V 3 bases short and J 5 bases short, with 11 bases between. The CDR3 sequence is 14 residues long. Per germline, CDR1 LNHDA and CDR2 SQIVND (reference sequence).

The gene calls are TRBV7-2 and TRBJ1-5; 10 nucleotides agree with TRBD1. The CDR3 contains 15 residues. The junction had 5 bases not matched to a gene; V was cut back by 4 bases and J by 5 bases. The germline V gene has CDR1 SGHTA and CDR2 FQGNSA. CDR3 protein: CASSSWGTGDQPQHF. The CDR3 DNA reads TGTGCCAGCAGCTCCTGGGGGACAGGGGATCAGCCCCAGCATTTT.

The V gene is TRBV2, the J gene TRBJ2-5; maybe TRBD2 (5 bases). Trimming cost V 8 bases and J 5 bases, with 18 bases left between them. The CDR3 sequence is 14 residues long. CDR1 is SNHLY, CDR2 FYNNEI, per germline. The DNA for the CDR3 is TGTGCCAGCGATTCTAGGGAGCGGAGGGAGACCCAGTACTTC. It translates to CASDSRERRETQYF.